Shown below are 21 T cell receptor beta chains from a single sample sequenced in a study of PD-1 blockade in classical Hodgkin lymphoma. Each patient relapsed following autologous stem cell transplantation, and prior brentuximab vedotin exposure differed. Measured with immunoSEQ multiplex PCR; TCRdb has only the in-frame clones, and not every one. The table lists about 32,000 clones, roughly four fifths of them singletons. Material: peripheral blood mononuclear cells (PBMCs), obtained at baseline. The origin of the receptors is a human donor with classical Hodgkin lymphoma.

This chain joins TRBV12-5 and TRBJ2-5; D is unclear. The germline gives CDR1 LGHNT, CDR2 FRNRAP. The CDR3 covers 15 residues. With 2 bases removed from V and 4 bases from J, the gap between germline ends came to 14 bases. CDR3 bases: TGTGCTAGTGGTTTGCTTGGAAGTAAGGGAGAGACCCAGTACTTC. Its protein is CASGLLGSKGETQYF. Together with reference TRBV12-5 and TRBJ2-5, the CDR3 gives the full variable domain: DARVTQTPRHKVTEMGQEVTMRCQPILGHNTVFWYRQTMMQGLELLAYFRNRAPLDDSGMPKDRFSAEMPDATLATLKIQPSEPRDSAVYFCASGLLGSKGETQYFGPGTRLLVL.

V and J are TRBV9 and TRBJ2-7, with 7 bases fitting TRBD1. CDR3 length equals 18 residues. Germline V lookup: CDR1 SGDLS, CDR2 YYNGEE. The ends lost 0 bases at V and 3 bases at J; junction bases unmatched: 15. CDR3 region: CASSVEQGSPSTVYEQYF. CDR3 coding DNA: TGTGCCAGCAGCGTAGAACAGGGGTCCCCCTCGACTGTCTACGAGCAGTACTTC.

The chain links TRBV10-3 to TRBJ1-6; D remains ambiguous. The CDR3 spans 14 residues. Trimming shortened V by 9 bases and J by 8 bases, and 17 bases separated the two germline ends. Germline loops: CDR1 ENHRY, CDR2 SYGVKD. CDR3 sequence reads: CAIKDTAGHSPLHF. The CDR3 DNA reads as TGTGCCATTAAAGACACCGCAGGACATTCACCCCTCCACTTT.

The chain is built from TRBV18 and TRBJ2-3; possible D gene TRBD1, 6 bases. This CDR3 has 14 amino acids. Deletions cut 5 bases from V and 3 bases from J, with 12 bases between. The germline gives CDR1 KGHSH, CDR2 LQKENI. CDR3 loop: CASSAPGVTDTQYF. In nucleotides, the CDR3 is TGTGCCAGCTCAGCCCCAGGGGTTACAGATACGCAGTATTTT.

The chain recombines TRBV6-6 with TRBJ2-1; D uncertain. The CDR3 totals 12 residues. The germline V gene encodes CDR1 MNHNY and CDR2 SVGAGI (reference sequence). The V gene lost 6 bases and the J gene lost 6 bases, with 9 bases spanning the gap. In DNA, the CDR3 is TGTGCCAGCAGCCCAATTGCCAATGAGCAGTTCTTC. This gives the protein CASSPIANEQFF.

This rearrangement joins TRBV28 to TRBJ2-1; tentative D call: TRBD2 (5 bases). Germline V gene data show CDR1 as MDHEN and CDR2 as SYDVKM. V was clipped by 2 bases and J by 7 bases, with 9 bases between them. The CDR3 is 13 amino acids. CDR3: CASSLRGWNEQFF. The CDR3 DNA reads TGTGCCAGCAGTTTACGAGGGTGGAATGAGCAGTTCTTC.

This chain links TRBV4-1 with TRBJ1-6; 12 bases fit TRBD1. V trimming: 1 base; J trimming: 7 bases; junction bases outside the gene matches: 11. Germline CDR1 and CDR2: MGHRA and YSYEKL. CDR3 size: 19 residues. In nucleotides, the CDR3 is TGCGCCAGCAGCCAAGGTGAACCGGGACAGGGGGCCGCGAATTCACCCCTCCACTTT. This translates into CASSQGEPGQGAANSPLHF.

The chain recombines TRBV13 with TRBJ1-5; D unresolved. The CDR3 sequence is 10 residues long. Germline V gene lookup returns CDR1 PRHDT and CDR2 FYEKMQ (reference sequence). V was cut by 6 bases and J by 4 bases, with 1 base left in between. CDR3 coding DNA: TGTGCCAGCAGGAATCAGCCCCAGCATTTT. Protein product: CASRNQPQHF.

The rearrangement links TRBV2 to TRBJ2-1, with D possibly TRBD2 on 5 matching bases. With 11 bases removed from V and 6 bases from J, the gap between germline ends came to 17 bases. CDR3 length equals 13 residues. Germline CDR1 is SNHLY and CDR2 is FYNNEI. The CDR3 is CAGKMGARNEQFF. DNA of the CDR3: TGTGCCGGCAAGATGGGAGCTCGCAATGAGCAGTTCTTC.

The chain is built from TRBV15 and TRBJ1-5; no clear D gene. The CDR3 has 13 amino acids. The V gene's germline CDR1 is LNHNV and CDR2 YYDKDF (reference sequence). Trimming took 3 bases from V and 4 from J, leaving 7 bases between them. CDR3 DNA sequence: TGTGCCACCAGCAGCCTTGGAAATCAGCCCCAGCATTTT. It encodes CATSSLGNQPQHF.

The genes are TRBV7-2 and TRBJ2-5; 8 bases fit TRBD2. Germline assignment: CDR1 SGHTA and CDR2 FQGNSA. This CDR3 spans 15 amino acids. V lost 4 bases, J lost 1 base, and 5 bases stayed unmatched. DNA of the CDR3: TGTGCCAGCAGCTCGGGGAGCGGGGGCCAAGAGACCCAGTACTTC. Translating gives CASSSGSGGQETQYF.

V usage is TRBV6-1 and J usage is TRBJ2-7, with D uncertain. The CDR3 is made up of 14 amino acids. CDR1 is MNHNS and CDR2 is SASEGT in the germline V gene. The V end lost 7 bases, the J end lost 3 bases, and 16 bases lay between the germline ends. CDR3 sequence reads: CASTPGRLSYEQYF. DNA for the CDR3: TGTGCCAGCACCCCTGGTCGGCTGAGCTACGAGCAGTACTTC.

The CDR3, as DNA: TGTGCCAGCAGCTTAGGAGGGACTAGCGGGGGGTTGGAGACCCAGTACTTC. The encoded protein is CASSLGGTSGGLETQYF. V and J are TRBV11-2 and TRBJ2-5, with 15 bases identical to TRBD2. The ends lost 1 base at V and 5 bases at J; junction bases unmatched: 5. This CDR3 has 17 residues. Germline CDR1 reads SGHAT; CDR2 reads FQNNGV. Combining the CDR3 with reference TRBV11-2 and TRBJ2-5 gives the whole variable domain EAGVAQSPRYKIIEKRQSVAFWCNPISGHATLYWYQQILGQGPKLLIQFQNNGVVDDSQLPKDRFSAERLKGVDSTLKIQPAKLEDSAVYLCASSLGGTSGGLETQYFGPGTRLLVL.

CDR3 nucleotide sequence: TGCGCCAGCAGCTTGGAAGCGGACACTGAAGCTTTCTTT. Translated: CASSLEADTEAFF. This chain links TRBV5-1 with TRBJ1-1; D is uncertain. CDR3 length: 13 residues. Germline CDR1 SGHRS, CDR2 YFSETQ. The germline V and J ends were trimmed by 0 bases and 3 bases, with 6 bases remaining between them.

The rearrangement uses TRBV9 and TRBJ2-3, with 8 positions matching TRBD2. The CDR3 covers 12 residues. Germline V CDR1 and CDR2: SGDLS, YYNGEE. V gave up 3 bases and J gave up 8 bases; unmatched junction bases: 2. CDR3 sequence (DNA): TGTGCCAGCAGCGGAACTAGCGGTACGCAGTATTTT. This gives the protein CASSGTSGTQYF.

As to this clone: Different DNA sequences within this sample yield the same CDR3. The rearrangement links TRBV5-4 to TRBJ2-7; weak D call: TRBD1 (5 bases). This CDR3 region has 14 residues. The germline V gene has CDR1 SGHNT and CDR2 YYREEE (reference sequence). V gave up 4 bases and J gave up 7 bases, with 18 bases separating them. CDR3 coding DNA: TGTGCCAGCAGCCGAAGGGGTCTCCTTGAAGAGCAGTACTTC. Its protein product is CASSRRGLLEEQYF.

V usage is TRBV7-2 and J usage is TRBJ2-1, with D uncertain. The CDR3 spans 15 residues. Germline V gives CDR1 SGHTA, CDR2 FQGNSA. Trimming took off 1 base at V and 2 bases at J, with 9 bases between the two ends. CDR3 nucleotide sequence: TGTGCCAGCAGCTTAGTGGCCCCGGCCTACAATGAGCAGTTCTTC. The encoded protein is CASSLVAPAYNEQFF.

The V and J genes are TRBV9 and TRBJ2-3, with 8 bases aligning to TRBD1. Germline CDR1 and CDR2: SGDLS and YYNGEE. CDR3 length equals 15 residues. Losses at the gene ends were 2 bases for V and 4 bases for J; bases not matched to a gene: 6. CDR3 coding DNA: TGTGCCAGCAGCGTGACCGACAGGGGCGCAGATACGCAGTATTTT. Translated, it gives CASSVTDRGADTQYF.

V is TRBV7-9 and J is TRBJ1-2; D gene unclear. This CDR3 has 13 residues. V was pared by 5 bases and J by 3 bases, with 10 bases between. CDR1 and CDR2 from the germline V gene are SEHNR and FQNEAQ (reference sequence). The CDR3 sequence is CASSLTRDYGYTF. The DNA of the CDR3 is TGTGCCAGCAGCCTGACCCGGGACTATGGCTACACCTTC. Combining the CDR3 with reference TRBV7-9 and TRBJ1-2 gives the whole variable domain DTGVSQNPRHKITKRGQNVTFRCDPISEHNRLYWYRQTLGQGPEFLTYFQNEAQLEKSRLLSDRFSAERPKGSFSTLEIQRTEQGDSAMYLCASSLTRDYGYTFGSGTRLTVV.

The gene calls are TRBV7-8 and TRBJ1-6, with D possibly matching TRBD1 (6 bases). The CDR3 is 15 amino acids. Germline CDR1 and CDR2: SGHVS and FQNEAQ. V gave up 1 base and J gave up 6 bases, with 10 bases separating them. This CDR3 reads CASSLGGHGNSPLHF. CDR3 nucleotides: TGTGCCAGCAGCTTAGGGGGGCATGGTAATTCACCCCTCCACTTT.

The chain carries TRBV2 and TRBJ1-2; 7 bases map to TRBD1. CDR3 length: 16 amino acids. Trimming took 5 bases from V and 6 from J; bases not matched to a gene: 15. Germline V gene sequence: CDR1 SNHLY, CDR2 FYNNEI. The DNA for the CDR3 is TGTGCCAGCAGTCCCGACAGGGTCCTAACTATGGATGGCTACACCTTC. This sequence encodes CASSPDRVLTMDGYTF.